This T cell receptor beta chain was captured by sequencing in a study of T cells in Graves' hyperthyroidism and ophthalmopathy. Findings and caveats of the study: The model made its ophthalmopathy prediction, and onset followed a median 6.5 months later. From stable hyperthyroidism, ophthalmopathy was set apart by a 13 V-J model.

Germline V gene sequence: CDR1 MGHRA, CDR2 YSYEKL. The CDR3 loop spans 15 amino acids. V lost 4 bases, J lost 8 bases, and 4 bases stayed unmatched. TCR beta CDR3 regions were amplified from RNA transcripts. RT-PCR in the first round (using the HTBI primer set) targeted the TCR CDR3. TCRdb recomputed calls from the multiplex PCR reads with MiXCR, one row per CDR3 protein. The table lists about 210,000 distinct CDR3 sequences, roughly a sixth of them singletons. As to this clonotype: Its specificity is unknown.

Clinicians diagnosed patients from clinical symptoms, serum thyroxine and TRAb, thyroid ultrasound and orbital computed tomography. About 10 ml fresh peripheral blood yielded the PBMCs. The rearrangement joins TRBV4-1 to TRBJ1-6, with 11 bases fitting TRBD1. Material for sequencing was blood. This TCR derives from a man aged 50-60 years with Graves' hyperthyroidism. CDR3 amino acids: CASSPGQGAYSPLHF. The CDR3 coding sequence is TGCGCCAGCAGCCCAGGACAGGGGGCTTATTCACCCCTCCACTTT.